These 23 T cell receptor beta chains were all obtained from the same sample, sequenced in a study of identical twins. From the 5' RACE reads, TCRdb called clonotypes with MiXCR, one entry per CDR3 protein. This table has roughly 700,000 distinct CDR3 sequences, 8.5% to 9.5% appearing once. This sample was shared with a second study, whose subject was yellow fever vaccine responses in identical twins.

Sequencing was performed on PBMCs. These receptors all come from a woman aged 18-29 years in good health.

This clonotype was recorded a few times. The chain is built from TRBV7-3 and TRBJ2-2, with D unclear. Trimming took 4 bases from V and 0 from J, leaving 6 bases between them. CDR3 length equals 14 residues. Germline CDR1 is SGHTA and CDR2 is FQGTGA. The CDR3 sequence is CASSSPANTGELFF. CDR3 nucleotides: TGTGCCAGCAGCTCCCCAGCGAACACCGGGGAGCTGTTTTTT.

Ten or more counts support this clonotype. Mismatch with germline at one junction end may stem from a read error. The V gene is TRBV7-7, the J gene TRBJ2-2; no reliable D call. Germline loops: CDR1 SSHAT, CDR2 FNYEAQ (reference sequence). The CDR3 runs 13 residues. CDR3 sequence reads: CASSLAPGGELFF. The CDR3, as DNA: TGTGCTAGCAGCTTAGCCCCTGGGGGGGAGCTGTTTTTT.

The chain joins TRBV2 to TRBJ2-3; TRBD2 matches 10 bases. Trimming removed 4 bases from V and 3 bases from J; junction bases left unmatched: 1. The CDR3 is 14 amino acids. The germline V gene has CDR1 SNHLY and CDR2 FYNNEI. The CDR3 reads CASSGGLATDTQYF. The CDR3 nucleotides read TGTGCCAGCAGTGGGGGACTAGCGACAGATACGCAGTATTTT.

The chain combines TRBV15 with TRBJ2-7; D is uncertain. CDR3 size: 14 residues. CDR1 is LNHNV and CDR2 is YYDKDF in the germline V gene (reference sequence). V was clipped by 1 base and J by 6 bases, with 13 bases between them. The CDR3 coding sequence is TGTGCCACCAGCAGAGTACCCCAGGTCGGCGAGCAGTACTTC. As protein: CATSRVPQVGEQYF.

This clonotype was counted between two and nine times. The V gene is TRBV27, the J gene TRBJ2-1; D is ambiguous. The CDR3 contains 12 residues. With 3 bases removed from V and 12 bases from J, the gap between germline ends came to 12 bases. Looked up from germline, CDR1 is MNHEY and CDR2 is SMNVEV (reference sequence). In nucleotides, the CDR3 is TGTGCCAGCAGTTTGGCCGGAGACGGGCAGTTCTTC. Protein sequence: CASSLAGDGQFF.

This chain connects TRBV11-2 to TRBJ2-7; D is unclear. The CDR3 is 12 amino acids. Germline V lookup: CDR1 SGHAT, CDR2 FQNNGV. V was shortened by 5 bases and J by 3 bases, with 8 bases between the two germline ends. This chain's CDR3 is CASSQSVYEQYF. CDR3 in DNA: TGTGCCAGCAGCCAGAGTGTCTACGAGCAGTACTTC.

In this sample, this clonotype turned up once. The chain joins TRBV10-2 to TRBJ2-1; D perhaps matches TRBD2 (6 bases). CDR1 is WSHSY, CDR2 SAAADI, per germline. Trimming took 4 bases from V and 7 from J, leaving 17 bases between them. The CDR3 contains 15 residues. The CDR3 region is CASSARPTSSNEQFF. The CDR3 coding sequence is TGCGCCAGCAGTGCCAGACCGACTAGTTCGAATGAGCAGTTCTTC.

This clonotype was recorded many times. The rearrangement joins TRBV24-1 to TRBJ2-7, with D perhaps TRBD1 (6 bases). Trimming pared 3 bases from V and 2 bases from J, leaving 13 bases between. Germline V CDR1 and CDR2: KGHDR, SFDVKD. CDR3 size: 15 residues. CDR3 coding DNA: TGTGCCACCAGTGATCATGGGGACACAGCCTACGAGCAGTACTTC. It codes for CATSDHGDTAYEQYF.

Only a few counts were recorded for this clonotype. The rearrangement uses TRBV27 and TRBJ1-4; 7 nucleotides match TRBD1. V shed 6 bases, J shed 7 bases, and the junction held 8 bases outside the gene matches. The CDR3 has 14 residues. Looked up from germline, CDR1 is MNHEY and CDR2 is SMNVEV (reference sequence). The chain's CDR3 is CASSPTGVGEKLFF. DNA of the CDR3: TGTGCCAGCAGCCCAACAGGGGTGGGTGAAAAACTGTTTTTT.

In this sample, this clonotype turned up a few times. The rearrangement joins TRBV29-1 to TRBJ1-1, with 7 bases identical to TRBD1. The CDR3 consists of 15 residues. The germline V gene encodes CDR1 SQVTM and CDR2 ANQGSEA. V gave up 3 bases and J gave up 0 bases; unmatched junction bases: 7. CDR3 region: CSVDHNTGVNTEAFF. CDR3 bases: TGCAGCGTTGACCATAACACAGGGGTGAACACTGAAGCTTTCTTT.

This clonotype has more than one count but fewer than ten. The CDR3 nucleotides are TGTGCCAGCAGCTTGGGTAGCGGGCTTGAGACCCAGTACTTC. Translated, it gives CASSLGSGLETQYF. This chain connects TRBV7-9 to TRBJ2-5, with 7 bases fitting TRBD2. The CDR3 loop spans 14 amino acids. After removal of 3 bases from V and 5 bases from J, the junction contained 6 bases not matched to a gene. Germline values: CDR1 SEHNR, CDR2 FQNEAQ (reference sequence). Complete variable domain (other parts from reference TRBV7-9 and TRBJ2-5): DTGVSQNPRHKITKRGQNVTFRCDPISEHNRLYWYRQTLGQGPEFLTYFQNEAQLEKSRLLSDRFSAERPKGSFSTLEIQRTEQGDSAMYLCASSLGSGLETQYFGPGTRLLVL.

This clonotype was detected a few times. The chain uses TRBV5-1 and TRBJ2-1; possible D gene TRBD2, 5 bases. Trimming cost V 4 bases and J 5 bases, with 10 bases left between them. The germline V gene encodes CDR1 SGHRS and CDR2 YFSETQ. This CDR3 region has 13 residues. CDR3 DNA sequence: TGCGCCAGCAGCCCGCAGAGGGACAATGAGCAGTTCTTC. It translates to CASSPQRDNEQFF.

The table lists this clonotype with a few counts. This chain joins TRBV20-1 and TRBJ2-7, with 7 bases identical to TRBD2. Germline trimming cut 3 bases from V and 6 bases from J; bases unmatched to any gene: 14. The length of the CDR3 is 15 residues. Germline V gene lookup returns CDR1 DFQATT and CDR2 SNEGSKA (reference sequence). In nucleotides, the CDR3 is TGCAGTGCTAGTCTGGACTCGGGAGGACGCCCCGAGCAGTACTTC. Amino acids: CSASLDSGGRPEQYF.

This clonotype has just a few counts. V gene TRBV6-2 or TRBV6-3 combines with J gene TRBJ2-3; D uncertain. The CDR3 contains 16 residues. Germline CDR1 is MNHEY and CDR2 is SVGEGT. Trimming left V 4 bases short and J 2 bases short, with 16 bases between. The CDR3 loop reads CASSSLGFTDTDTQYF. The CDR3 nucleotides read TGTGCCAGCAGTTCCCTAGGTTTTACGGACACAGATACGCAGTATTTT.

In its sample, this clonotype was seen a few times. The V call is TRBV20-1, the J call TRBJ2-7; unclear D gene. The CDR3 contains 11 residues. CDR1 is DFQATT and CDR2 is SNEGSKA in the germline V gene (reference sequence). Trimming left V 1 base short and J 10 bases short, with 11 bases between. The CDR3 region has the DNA TGCAGTGCTAGAGGAAATCTCCTCCAGTACTTC. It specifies CSARGNLLQYF.

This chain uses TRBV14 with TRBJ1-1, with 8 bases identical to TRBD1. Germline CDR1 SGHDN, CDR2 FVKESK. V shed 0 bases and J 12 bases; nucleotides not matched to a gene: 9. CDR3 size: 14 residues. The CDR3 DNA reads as TGTGCCAGCAGCCAAGATTTAAGGACAGGGATGACTTTCTTT. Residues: CASSQDLRTGMTFF.

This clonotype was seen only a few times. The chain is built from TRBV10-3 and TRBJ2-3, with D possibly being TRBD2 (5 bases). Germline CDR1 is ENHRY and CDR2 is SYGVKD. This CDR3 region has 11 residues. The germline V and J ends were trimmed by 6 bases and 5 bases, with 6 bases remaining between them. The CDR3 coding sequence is TGTGCCATCAGGAGGGTAGATACGCAGTATTTT. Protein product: CAIRRVDTQYF.

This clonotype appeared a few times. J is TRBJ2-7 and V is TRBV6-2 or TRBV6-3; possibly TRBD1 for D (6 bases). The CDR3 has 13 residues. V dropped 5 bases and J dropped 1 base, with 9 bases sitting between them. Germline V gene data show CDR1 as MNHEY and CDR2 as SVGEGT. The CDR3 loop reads CASSDRISYEQYF. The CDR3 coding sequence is TGTGCCAGCAGTGACAGGATTTCCTACGAGCAGTACTTC.

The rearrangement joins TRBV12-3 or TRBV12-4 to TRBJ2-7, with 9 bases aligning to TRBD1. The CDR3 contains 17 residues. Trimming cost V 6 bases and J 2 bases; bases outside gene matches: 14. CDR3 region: CASSRNSRTGETYEQYF. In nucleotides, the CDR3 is TGTGCCAGCAGCCGCAACTCCCGGACAGGGGAGACCTACGAGCAGTACTTC.

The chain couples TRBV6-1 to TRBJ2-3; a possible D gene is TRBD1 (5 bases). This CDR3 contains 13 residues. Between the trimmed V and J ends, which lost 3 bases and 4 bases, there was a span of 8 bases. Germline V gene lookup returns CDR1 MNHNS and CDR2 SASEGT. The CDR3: CASSDGAPDTQYF. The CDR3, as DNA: TGTGCCAGCAGTGATGGGGCCCCAGATACGCAGTATTTT.

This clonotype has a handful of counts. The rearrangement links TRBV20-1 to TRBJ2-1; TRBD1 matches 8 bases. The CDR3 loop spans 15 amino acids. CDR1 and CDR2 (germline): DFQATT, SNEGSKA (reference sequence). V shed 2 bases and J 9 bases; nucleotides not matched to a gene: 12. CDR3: CSARLPGQARGEQFF. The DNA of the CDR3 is TGCAGTGCTAGATTACCGGGACAGGCCCGGGGTGAGCAGTTCTTC.

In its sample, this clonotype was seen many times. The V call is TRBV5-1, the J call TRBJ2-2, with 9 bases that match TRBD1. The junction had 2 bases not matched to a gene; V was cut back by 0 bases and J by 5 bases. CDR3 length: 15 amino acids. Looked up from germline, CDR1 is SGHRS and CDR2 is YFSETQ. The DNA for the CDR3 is TGCGCCAGCAGCTTGGCACAGGGGGCTACCGGGGAGCTGTTTTTT. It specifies CASSLAQGATGELFF.

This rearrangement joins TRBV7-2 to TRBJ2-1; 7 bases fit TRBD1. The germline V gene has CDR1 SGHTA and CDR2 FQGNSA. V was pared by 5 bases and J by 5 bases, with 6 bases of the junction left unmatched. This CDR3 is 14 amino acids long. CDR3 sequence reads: CASSRDSPNNEQFF. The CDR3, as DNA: TGTGCCAGCAGCCGGGACAGCCCAAACAATGAGCAGTTCTTC.